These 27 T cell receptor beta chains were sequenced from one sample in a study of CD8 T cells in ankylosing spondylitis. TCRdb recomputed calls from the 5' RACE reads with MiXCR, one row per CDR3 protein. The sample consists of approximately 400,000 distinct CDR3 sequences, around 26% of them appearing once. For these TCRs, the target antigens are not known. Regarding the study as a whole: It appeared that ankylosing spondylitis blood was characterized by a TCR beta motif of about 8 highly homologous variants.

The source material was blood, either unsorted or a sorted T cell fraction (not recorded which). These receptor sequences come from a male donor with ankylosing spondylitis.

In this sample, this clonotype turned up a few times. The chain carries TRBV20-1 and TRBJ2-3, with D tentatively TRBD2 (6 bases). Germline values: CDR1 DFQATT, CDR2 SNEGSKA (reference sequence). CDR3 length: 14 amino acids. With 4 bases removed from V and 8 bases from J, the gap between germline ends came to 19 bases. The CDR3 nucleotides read TGCAGTGCTACCGACGGGAGCCCGGGGCTTACGCAGTATTTT. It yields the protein CSATDGSPGLTQYF.

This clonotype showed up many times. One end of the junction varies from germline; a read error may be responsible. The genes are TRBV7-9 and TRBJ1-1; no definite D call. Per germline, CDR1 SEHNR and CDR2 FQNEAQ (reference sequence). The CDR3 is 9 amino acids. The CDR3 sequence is CASSIPPLF. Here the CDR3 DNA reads TGTGCCAGCAGCATCCCCCCCCTCTTT.

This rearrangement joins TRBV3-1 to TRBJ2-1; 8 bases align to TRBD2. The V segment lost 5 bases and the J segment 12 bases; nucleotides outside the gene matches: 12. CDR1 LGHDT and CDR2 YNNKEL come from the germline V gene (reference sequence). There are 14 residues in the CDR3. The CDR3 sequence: CASSSYSGISGQFF. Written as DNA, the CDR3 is TGTGCCAGCAGCTCCTATAGCGGGATTTCAGGGCAGTTCTTC.

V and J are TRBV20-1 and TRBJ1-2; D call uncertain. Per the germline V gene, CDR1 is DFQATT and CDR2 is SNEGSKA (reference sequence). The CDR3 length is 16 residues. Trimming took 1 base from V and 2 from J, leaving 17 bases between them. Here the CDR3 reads CSARAPLQLTNYGYTF. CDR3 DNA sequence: TGCAGTGCTAGAGCTCCCCTACAGCTTACCAACTATGGCTACACCTTC.

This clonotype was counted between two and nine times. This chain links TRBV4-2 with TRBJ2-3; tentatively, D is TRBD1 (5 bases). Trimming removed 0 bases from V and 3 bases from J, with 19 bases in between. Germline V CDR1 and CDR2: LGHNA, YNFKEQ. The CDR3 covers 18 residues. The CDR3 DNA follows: TGTGCCAGCAGCCAAGAAAGGGGCTCGCGGTCCTTTACAGATACGCAGTATTTT. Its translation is CASSQERGSRSFTDTQYF.

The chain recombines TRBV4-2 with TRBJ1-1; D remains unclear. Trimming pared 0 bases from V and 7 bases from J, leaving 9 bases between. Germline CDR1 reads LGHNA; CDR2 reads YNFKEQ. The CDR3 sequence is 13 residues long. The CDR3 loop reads CASSQDLRLEAFF. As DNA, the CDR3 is TGTGCCAGCAGCCAAGATCTACGCCTTGAAGCTTTCTTT.

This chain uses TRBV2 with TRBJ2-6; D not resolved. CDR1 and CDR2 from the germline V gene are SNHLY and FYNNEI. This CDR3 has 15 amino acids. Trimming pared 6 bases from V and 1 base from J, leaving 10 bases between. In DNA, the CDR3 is TGTGCCAGCAGCCCCGTCCCGTCTGGGGCCAACGTCCTGACTTTC. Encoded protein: CASSPVPSGANVLTF.

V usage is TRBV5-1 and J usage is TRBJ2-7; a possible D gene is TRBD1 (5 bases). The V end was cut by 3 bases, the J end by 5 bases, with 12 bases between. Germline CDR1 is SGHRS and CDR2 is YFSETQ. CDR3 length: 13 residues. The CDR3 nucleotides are TGCGCCAGCAGCTCCAGGGTTGGCGACGAGCAGTACTTC. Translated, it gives CASSSRVGDEQYF.

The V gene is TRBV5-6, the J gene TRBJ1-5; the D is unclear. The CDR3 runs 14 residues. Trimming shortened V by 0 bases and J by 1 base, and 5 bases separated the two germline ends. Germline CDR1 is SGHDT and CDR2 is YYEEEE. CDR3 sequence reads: CASSLVESNQPQHF. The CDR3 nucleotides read TGTGCCAGCAGCTTGGTAGAGAGCAATCAGCCCCAGCATTTT.

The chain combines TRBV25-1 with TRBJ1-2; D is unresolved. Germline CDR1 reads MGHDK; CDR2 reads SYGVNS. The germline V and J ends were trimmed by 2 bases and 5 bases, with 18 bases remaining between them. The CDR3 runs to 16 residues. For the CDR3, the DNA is TGTGCCAGCAGTGAACCCCTCCGGGGAGGAAGGTATGGCTACACCTTC. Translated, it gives CASSEPLRGGRYGYTF.

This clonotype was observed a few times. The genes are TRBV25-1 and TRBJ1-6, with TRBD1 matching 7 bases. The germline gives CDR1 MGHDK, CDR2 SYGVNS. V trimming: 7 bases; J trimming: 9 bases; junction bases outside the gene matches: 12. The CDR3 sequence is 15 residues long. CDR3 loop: CASTPSNPGGSPLHF. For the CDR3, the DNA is TGTGCCAGCACCCCAAGTAATCCAGGGGGTTCACCCCTCCACTTT. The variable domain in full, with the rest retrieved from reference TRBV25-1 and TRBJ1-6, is EADIYQTPRYLVIGTGKKITLECSQTMGHDKMYWYQQDPGMELHLIHYSYGVNSTEKGDLSSESTVSRIRTEHFPLTLESARPSHTSQYLCASTPSNPGGSPLHFGNGTRLTVT.

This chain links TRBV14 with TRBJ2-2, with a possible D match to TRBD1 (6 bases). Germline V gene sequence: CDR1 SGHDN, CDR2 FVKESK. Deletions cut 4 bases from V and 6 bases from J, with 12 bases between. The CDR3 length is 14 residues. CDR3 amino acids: CASSREYRAGELFF. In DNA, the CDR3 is TGTGCCAGCAGCCGCGAATACAGGGCCGGGGAGCTGTTTTTT.

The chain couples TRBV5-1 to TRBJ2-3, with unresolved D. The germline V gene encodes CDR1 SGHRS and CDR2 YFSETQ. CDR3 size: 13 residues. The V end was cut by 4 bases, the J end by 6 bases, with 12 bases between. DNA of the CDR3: TGCGCCAGCAGCCCCCAGATTCGGGATACGCAGTATTTT. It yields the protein CASSPQIRDTQYF. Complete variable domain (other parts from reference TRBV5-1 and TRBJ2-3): KAGVTQTPRYLIKTRGQQVTLSCSPISGHRSVSWYQQTPGQGLQFLFEYFSETQRNKGNFPGRFSGRQFSNSRSEMNVSTLELGDSALYLCASSPQIRDTQYFGPGTRLTVL.

CDR3 region: CASSLAPGEEQYF. The CDR3 DNA is TGCGCCAGCAGCTTGGCCCCAGGGGAAGAGCAGTACTTC. This chain links TRBV5-1 with TRBJ2-7; D might be TRBD1 (6 bases). Trimming took off 0 bases at V and 7 bases at J, with 11 bases between the two ends. The CDR3 totals 13 residues. Germline values: CDR1 SGHRS, CDR2 YFSETQ. The full variable domain, rest sourced from reference TRBV5-1 and TRBJ2-7, is KAGVTQTPRYLIKTRGQQVTLSCSPISGHRSVSWYQQTPGQGLQFLFEYFSETQRNKGNFPGRFSGRQFSNSRSEMNVSTLELGDSALYLCASSLAPGEEQYFGPGTRLTVT.

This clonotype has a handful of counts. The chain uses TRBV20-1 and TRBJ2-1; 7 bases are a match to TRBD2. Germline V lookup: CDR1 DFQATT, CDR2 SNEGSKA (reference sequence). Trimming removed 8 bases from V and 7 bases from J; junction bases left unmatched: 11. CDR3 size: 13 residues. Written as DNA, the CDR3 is TGCAGTAGCCTCTGGGAGGGCCAGAATGAGCAGTTCTTC. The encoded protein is CSSLWEGQNEQFF.

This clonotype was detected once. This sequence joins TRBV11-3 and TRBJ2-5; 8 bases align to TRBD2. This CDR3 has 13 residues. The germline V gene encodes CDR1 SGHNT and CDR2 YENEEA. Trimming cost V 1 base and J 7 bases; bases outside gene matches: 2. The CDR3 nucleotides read TGTGCCAGCAGCTTAGTTCTAGCGGGGACCCAGTACTTC. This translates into CASSLVLAGTQYF.

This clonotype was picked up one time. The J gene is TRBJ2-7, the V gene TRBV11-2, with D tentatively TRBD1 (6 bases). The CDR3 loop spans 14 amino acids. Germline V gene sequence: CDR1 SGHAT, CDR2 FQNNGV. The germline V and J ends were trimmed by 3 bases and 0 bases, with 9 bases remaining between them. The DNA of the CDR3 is TGTGCCAGCAGCTTTTACAGGGACTCCTACGAGCAGTACTTC. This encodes CASSFYRDSYEQYF.

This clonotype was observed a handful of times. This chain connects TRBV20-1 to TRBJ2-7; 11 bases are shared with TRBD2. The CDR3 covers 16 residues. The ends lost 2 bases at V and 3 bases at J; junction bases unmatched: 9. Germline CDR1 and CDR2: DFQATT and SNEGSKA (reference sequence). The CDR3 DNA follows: TGCAGTGCTAGACGCCAATGGACTAGCGGGCTCTACGAGCAGTACTTC. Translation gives CSARRQWTSGLYEQYF.

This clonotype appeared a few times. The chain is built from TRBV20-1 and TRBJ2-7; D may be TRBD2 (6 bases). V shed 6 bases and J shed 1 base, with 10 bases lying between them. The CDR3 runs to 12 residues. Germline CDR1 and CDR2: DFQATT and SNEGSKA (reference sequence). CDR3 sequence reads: CSAGGSSYEQYF. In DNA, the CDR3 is TGCAGTGCCGGGGGTAGTTCCTACGAGCAGTACTTC.

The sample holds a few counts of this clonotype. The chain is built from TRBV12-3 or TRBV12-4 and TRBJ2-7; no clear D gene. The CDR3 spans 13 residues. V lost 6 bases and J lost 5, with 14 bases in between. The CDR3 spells CASRGSAANEQYF. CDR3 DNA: TGTGCCAGCAGGGGGTCGGCAGCGAACGAGCAGTACTTC.

The CDR3 sequence: CASSLASSNYGYTF. The CDR3 coding sequence is TGCGCCAGCAGCTTGGCTTCATCTAACTATGGCTACACCTTC. V gene TRBV5-1 combines with J gene TRBJ1-2; no reliable D call. Germline CDR1 and CDR2: SGHRS and YFSETQ. This CDR3 has 14 residues. Trimming stripped 0 bases from V and 0 bases from J, with 6 bases between.

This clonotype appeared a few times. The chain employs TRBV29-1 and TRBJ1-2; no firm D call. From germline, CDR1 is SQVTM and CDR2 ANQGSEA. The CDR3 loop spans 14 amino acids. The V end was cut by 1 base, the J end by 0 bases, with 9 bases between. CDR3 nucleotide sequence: TGCAGCGTTGAAGTTCAGTCAGCTAACTATGGCTACACCTTC. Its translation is CSVEVQSANYGYTF.

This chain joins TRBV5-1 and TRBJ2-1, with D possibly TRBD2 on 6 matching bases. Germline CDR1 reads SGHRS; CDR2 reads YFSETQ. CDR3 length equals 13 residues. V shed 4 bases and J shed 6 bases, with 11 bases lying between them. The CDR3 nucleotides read TGCGCCAGCAGCCCCGGGGACTTCAATGAGCAGTTCTTC. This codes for CASSPGDFNEQFF.

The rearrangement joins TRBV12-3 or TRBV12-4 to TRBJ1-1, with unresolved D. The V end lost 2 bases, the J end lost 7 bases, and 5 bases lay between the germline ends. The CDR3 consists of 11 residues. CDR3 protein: CASSLRSEAFF. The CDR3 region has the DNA TGTGCCAGCAGTTTAAGGAGTGAAGCTTTCTTT.

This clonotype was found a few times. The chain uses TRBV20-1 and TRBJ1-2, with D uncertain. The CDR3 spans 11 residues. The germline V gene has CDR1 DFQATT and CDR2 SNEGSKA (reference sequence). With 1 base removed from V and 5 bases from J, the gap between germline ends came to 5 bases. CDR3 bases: TGCAGTGCTAGAGCCTCTTATGGCTACACCTTC. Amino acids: CSARASYGYTF.

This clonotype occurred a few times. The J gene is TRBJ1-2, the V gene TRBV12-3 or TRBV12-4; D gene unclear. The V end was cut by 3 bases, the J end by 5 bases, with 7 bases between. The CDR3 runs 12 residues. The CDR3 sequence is CASSFSEYGYTF. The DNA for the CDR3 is TGTGCCAGCAGTTTCTCGGAATATGGCTACACCTTC.

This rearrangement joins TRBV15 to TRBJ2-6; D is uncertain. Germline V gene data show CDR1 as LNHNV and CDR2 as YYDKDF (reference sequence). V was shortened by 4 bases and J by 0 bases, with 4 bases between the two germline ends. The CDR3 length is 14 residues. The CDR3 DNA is TGTGCCACCAGCAAGCTCTCTGGGGCCAACGTCCTGACTTTC. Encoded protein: CATSKLSGANVLTF. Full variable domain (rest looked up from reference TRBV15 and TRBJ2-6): DAMVIQNPRYQVTQFGKPVTLSCSQTLNHNVMYWYQQKSSQAPKLLFHYYDKDFNNEADTPDNFQSRRPNTSFCFLDIRSPGLGDTAMYLCATSKLSGANVLTFGAGSRLTVL.